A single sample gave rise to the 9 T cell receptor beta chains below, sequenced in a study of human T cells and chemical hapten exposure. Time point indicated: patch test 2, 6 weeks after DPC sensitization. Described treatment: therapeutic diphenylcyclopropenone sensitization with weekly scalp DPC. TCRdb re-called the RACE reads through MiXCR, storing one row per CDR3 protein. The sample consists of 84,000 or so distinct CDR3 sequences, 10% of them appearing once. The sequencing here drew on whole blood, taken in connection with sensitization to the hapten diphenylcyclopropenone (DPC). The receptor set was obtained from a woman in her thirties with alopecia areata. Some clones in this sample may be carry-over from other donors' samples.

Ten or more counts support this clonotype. For the CDR3, the DNA is TGTGCCAGCAGCTTAGAGGTTGGGGTTTACTATGGCTACACCTTC. Translation: CASSLEVGVYYGYTF. This chain links TRBV7-2 with TRBJ1-2, with D hard to call. Germline-derived CDR1 and CDR2 are SGHTA and FQGNSA. The CDR3 is made up of 15 amino acids. Trimming left V 1 base short and J 3 bases short, with 12 bases between.

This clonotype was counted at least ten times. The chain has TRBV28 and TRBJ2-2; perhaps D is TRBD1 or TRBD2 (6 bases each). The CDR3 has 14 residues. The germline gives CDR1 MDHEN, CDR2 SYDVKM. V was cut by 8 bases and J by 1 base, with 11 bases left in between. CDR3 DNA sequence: TGTGCCAGCTCCGGGGGCCTGAACACCGGGGAGCTGTTTTTT. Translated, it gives CASSGGLNTGELFF.

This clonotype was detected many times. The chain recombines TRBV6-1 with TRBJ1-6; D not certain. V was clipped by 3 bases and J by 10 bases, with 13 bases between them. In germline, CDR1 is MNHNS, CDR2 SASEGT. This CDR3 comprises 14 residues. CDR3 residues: CASSDFPLRSPLHF. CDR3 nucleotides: TGTGCCAGCAGTGATTTCCCCCTCCGGTCACCCCTCCACTTT.

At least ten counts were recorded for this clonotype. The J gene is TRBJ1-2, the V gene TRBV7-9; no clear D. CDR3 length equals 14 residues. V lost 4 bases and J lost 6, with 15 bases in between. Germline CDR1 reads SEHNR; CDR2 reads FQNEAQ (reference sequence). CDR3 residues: CASSYGTAANGYTF. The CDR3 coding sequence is TGTGCCAGCAGCTATGGCACGGCAGCTAATGGCTACACCTTC.

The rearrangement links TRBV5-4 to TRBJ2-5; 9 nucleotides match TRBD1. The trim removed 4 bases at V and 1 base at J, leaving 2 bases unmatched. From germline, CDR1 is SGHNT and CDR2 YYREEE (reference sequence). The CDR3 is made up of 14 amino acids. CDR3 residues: CASSRDRAQETQYF. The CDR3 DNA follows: TGTGCCAGCAGCCGGGACAGGGCCCAAGAGACCCAGTACTTC.

The DNA of the CDR3 is TGTGCCAACACAAGCTACAACAGGGGCGATGAAGCTTTCTTT. This encodes CANTSYNRGDEAFF. The chain joins TRBV7-2 to TRBJ1-1; 7 nucleotides agree with TRBD1. This CDR3 has 14 amino acids. Per germline, CDR1 SGHTA and CDR2 FQGNSA. V was pared by 10 bases and J by 7 bases, with 15 bases of the junction left unmatched.

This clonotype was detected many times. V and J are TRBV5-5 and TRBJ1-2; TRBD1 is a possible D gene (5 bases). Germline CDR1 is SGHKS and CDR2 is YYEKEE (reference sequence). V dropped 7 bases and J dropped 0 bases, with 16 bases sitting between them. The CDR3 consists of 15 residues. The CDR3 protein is CASGIQEPSNYGYTF. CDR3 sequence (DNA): TGTGCCAGCGGGATACAGGAGCCGTCTAACTATGGCTACACCTTC.

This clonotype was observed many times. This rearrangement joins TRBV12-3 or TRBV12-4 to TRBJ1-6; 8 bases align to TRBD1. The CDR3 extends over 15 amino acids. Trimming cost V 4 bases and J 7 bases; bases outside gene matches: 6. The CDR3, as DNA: TGTGCCAGCAGTTCCCGTGGACAGGGAAATTCACCCCTCCACTTT. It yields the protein CASSSRGQGNSPLHF.

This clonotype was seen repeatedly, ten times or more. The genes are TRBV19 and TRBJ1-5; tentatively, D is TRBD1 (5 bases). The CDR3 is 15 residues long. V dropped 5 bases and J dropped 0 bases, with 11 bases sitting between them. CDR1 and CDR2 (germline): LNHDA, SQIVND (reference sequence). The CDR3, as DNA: TGTGCCAGTAGTGGGACGGCTAATAGCAATCAGCCCCAGCATTTT. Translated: CASSGTANSNQPQHF.